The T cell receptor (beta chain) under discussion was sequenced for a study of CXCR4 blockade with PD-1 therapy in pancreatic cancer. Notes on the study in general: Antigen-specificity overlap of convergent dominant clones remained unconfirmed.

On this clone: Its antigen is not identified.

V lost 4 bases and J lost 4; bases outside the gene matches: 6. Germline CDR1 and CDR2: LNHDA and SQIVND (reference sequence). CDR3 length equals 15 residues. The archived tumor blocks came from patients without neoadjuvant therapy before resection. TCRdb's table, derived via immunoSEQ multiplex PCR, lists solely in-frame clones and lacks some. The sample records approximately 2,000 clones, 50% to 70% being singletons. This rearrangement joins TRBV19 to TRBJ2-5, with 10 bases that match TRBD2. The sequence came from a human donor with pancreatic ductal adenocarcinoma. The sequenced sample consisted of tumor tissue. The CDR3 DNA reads TGTGCCAGTAGTACAGCGGGGGGGCCTCGAGAGACCCAGTACTTC. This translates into CASSTAGGPRETQYF.